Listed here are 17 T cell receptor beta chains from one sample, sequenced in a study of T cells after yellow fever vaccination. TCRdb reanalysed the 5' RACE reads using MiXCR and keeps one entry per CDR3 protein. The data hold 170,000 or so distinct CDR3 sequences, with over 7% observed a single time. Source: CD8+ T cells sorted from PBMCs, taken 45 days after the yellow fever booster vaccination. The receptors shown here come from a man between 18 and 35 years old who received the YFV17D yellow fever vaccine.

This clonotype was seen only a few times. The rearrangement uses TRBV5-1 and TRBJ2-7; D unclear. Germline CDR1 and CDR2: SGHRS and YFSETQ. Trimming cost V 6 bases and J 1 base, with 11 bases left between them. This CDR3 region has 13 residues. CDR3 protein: CASKGLDSYEQYF. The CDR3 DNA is TGCGCCAGCAAAGGGCTTGATTCCTACGAGCAGTACTTC.

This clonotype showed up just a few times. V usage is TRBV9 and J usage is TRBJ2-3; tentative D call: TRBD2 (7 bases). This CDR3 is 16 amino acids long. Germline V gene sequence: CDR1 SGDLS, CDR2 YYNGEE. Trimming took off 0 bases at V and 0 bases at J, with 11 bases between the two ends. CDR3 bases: TGTGCCAGCAGCGTAGAGGGGGGGCCGAGCACAGATACGCAGTATTTT. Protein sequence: CASSVEGGPSTDTQYF.

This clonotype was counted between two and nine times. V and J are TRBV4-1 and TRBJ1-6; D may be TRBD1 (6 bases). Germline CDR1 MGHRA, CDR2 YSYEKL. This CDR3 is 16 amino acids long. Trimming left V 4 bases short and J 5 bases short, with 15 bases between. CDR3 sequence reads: CASSPILGQDNSPLHF. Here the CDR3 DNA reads TGCGCCAGCAGCCCGATCCTGGGACAAGATAATTCACCCCTCCACTTT.

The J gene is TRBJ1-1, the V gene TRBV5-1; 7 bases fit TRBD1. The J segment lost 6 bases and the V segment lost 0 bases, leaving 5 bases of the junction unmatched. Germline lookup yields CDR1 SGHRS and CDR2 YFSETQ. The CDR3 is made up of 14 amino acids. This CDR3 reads CASSLGQGDPEAFF. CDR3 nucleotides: TGCGCCAGCAGCTTGGGGCAGGGGGACCCTGAAGCTTTCTTT.

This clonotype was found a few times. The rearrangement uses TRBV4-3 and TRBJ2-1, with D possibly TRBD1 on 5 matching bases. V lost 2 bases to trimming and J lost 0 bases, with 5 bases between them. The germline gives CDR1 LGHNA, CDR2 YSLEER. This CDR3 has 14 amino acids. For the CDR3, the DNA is TGCGCCAGCAGCCAACAGGGCTCCTACAATGAGCAGTTCTTC. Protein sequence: CASSQQGSYNEQFF.

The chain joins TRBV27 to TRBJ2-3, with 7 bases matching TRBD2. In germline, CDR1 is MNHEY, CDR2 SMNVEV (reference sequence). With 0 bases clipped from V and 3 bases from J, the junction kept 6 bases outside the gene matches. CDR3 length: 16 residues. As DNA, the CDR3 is TGTGCCAGCAGTTTATCGCCCGCGGGGGTAACAGATACGCAGTATTTT. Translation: CASSLSPAGVTDTQYF.

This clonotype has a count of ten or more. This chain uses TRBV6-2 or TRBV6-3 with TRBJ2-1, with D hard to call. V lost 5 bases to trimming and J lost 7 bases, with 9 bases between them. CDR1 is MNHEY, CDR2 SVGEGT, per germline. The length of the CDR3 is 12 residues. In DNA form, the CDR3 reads TGTGCCAGCAGTCCCCTAGATAATGAGCAGTTCTTC. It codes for CASSPLDNEQFF.

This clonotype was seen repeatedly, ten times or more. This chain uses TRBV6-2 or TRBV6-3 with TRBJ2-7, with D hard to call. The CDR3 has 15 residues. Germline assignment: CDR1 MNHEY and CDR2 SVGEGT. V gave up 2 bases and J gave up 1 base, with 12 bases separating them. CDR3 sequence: CASSYLGPISYEQYF. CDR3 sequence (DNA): TGTGCCAGCAGTTACCTTGGACCGATTTCCTACGAGCAGTACTTC.

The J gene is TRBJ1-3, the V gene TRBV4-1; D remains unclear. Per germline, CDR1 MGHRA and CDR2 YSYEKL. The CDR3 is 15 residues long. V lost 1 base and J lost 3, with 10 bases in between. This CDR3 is CASSQVSGGGNTIYF. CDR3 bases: TGCGCCAGCAGCCAAGTATCCGGCGGTGGAAACACCATATATTTT.

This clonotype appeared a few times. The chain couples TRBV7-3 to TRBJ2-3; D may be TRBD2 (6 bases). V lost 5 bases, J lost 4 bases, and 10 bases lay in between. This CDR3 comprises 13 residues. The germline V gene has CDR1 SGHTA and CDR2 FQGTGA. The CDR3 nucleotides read TGTGCCAGCAGCGTGGAGGGACCAGATACGCAGTATTTT. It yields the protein CASSVEGPDTQYF.

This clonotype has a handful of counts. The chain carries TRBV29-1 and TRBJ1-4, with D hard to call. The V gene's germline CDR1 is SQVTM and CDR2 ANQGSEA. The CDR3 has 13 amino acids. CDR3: CTVKQSLNEKLFF. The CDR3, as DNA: TGCACCGTGAAACAGAGCCTTAATGAAAAACTGTTTTTT. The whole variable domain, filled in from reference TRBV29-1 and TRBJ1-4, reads SAVISQKPSRDICQRGTSLTIQCQVDSQVTMMFWYRQQPGQSLTLIATANQGSEATYESGFVIDKFPISRPNLTFSTLTVSNMSPEDSSIYLCTVKQSLNEKLFFGSGTQLSVL.

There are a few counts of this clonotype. The CDR3 coding sequence is TGTGCCAGCAGTCCTAGCGGGTACGAGCAGTACGTC. This gives the protein CASSPSGYEQYV. The rearrangement joins TRBV28 to TRBJ2-7, with 8 nucleotides matching TRBD2. V shed 5 bases and J 4 bases; nucleotides not matched to a gene: 1. The CDR3 extends over 12 amino acids. Germline loops: CDR1 MDHEN, CDR2 SYDVKM.

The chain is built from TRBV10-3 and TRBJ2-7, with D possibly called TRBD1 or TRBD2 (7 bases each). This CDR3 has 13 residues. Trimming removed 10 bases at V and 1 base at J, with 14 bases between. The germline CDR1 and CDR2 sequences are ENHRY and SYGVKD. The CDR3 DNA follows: TGTGCCACGTCAGGGGGACTATCCTACGAGCAGTACGTC. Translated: CATSGGLSYEQYV.

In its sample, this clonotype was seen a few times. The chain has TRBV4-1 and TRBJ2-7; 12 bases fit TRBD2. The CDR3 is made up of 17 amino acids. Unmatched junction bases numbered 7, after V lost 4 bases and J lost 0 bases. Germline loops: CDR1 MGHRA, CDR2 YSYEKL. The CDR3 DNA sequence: TGCGCCAGCAGCCGACACGAGACTAGCGGGAGCTCCTACGAGCAGTACTTC. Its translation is CASSRHETSGSSYEQYF.

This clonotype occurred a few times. The CDR3 nucleotides read TGCAGTGCTGCCGGACTGGCTTGGACCGGGGAGCTGTTTTTT. Translated: CSAAGLAWTGELFF. This rearrangement joins TRBV20-1 to TRBJ2-2; D is perhaps TRBD2 (5 bases). Trimming removed 5 bases at V and 5 bases at J, with 15 bases between. Germline CDR1 reads DFQATT; CDR2 reads SNEGSKA (reference sequence). The CDR3 extends over 14 amino acids.

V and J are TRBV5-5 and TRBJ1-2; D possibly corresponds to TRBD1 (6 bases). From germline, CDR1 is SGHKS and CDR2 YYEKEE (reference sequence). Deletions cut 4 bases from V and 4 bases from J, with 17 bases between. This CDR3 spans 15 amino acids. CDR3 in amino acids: CASSLGQRVAYGYTF. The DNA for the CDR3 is TGTGCCAGCAGCCTCGGACAGCGGGTTGCCTATGGCTACACCTTC.

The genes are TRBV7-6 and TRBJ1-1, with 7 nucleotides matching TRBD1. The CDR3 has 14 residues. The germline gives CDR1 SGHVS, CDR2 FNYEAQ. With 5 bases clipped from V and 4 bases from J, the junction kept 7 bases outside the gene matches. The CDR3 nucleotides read TGTGCCAGCAGCCGAGGGGGCGCGGGCACTGAAGCTTTCTTT. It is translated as CASSRGGAGTEAFF.